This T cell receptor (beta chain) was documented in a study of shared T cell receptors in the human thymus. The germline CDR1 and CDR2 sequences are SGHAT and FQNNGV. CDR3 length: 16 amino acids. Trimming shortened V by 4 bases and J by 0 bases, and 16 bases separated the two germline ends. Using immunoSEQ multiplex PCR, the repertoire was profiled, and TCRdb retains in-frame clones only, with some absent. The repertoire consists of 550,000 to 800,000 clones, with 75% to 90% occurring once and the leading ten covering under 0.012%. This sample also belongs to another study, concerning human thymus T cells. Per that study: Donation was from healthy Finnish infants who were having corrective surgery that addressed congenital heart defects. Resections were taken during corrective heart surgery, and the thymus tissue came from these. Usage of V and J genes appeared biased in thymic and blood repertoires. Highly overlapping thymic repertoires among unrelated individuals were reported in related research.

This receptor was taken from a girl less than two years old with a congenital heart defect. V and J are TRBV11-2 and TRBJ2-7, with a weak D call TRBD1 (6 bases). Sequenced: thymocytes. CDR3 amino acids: CASSSRGTGYSYEQYF. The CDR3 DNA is TGTGCCAGCAGCTCCAGGGGAACGGGGTACTCCTACGAGCAGTACTTC.